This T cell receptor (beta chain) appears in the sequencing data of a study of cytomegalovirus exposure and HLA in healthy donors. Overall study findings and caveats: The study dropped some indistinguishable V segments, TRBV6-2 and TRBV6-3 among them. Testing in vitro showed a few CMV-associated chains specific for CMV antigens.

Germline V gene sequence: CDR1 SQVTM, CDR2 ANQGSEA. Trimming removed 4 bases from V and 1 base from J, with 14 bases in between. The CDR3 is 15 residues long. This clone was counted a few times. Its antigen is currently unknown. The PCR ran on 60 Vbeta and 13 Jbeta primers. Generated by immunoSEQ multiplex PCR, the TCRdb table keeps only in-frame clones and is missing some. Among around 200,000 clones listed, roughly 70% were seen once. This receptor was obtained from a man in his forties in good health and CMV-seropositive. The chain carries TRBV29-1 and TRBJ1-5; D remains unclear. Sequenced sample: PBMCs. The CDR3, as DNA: TGCAGCGTTGGGGAAAGCGGGAGGAGCAATCAGCCCCAGCATTTT. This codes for CSVGESGRSNQPQHF.